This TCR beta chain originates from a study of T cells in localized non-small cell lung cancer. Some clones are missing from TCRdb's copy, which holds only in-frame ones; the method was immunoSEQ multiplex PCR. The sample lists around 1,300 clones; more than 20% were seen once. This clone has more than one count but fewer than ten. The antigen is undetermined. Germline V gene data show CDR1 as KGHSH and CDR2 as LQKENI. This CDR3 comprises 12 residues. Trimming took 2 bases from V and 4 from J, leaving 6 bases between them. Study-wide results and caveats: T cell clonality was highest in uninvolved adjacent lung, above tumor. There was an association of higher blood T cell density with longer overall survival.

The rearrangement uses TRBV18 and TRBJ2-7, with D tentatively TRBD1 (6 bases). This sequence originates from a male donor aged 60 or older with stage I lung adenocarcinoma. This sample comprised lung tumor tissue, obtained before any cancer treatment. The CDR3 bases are TGTGCCAGCTCACCAGACAGGTACGAGCAGTACGTC. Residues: CASSPDRYEQYV.